Below are 2 T cell receptor beta chains sequenced from a single sample in a study of shared clonotypes between healthy human individuals. Sequencing was performed with immunoSEQ multiplex PCR; in TCRdb, only in-frame clones are kept and a portion is missing. This sample has about 2,500,000 clones, with around 94% found just once. Sequenced material: naive CD4+ T cells sorted from blood. The subset denotes: CD45RA+ positively selected. The receptors were sampled from a young man in good health.

V usage is TRBV7-2 and J usage is TRBJ2-1; 10 bases map to TRBD2. The germline V gene encodes CDR1 SGHTA and CDR2 FQGNSA. The CDR3 runs to 17 residues. V trimming: 5 bases; J trimming: 8 bases; junction bases outside the gene matches: 15. This CDR3 reads CASSSFMGRTSGHEQFF. CDR3 coding DNA: TGTGCCAGCAGCAGTTTCATGGGGCGGACTAGCGGTCATGAGCAGTTCTTC.

The chain is built from TRBV7-2 and TRBJ2-7; the D gene is possibly TRBD1 (5 bases). The CDR3 length is 15 residues. Per the germline V gene, CDR1 is SGHTA and CDR2 is FQGNSA. Deletions cut 2 bases from V and 1 base from J, with 12 bases between. In nucleotides, the CDR3 is TGTGCCAGCAGCTTACTCCCGACAGTGTCCTACGAGCAGTACTTC. Translated, it gives CASSLLPTVSYEQYF.